This T cell receptor (beta chain) was profiled in a study of response to subunit inactivated influenza vaccine. The CDR3 is 16 residues long. Germline V CDR1 and CDR2: SNHLY, FYNNEI. The V and J ends lost 10 bases and 2 bases respectively, with 18 bases between them. TCRdb called the RT-PCR reads again in MiXCR, with one record for every CDR3 protein. The repertoire consists of 650,000 to 700,000 distinct CDR3 sequences, with more than 15% occurring once and the leading ten covering roughly 10%. This TCR came from a man over 45 who received an inactivated influenza vaccine. The chain couples TRBV2 to TRBJ2-6; possibly TRBD2 for D (5 bases). This specimen consisted of PBMCs from blood, obtained roughly 12 days after vaccination. DNA of the CDR3: TGTGCCATTTTGGGGTTTGGAGGTACTGGGGCCAACGTCCTGACTTTC. Translated: CAILGFGGTGANVLTF.